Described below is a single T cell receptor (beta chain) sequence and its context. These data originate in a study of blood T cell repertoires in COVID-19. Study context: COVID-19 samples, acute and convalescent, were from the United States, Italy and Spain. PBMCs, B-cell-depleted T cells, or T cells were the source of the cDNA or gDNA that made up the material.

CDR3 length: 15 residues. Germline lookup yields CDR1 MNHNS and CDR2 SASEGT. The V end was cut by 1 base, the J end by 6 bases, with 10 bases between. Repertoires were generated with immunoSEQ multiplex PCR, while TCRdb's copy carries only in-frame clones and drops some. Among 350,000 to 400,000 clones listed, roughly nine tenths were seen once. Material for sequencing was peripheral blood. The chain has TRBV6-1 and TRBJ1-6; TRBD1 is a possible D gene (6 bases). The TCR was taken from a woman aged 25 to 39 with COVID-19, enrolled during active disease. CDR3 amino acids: CASSEGGPGNSPLHF. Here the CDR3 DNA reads TGTGCCAGCAGTGAAGGGGGGCCGGGTAATTCACCCCTCCACTTT.